These 5 T cell receptor beta chains originate from one sample sequenced in a study of cytomegalovirus exposure and HLA in healthy donors. PCR was performed using 60 Vbeta and 13 Jbeta primers. The method was immunoSEQ multiplex PCR; TCRdb's version includes in-frame clones alone and lacks a portion of them. The table shows about 190,000 clones, with roughly 80% occurring only once. Sequencing was done on a sample of PBMCs. Receptor source: a woman aged 25 to 45 in good health and CMV-seropositive.

The chain uses TRBV2 and TRBJ2-1, with D perhaps TRBD1 (5 bases). V lost 3 bases and J 0 bases, leaving 15 bases between the germline ends. The CDR3 spans 17 residues. Germline CDR1 is SNHLY and CDR2 is FYNNEI. CDR3 sequence: CASSDTPSRGSYNEQFF. The DNA of the CDR3 is TGTGCCAGCAGTGATACCCCGTCTAGGGGCTCCTACAATGAGCAGTTCTTC.

The CDR3 bases are TGCGCCAGCAGCAAAACACAGCGGCCACTCACTGAAGCTTTCTTT. Protein: CASSKTQRPLTEAFF. The J gene is TRBJ1-1, the V gene TRBV5-1, with D unresolved. V lost 4 bases to trimming and J lost 4 bases, with 17 bases between them. The CDR3 consists of 15 residues. The V gene's germline CDR1 is SGHRS and CDR2 YFSETQ.

The CDR3 protein is CASSQTSGRDTQYF. The DNA for the CDR3 is TGTGCCAGCAGTCAGACTAGCGGGAGAGATACGCAGTATTTT. The V and J genes are TRBV2 and TRBJ2-3, with 12 positions matching TRBD2. V lost 5 bases to trimming and J lost 5 bases; unmatched junction nucleotides: 2. From germline, CDR1 is SNHLY and CDR2 FYNNEI. The CDR3 runs 14 residues.

V and J are TRBV9 and TRBJ2-2; 14 bases fit TRBD2. The CDR3 consists of 18 residues. Germline-derived CDR1 and CDR2 are SGDLS and YYNGEE. With 6 bases clipped from V and 4 bases from J, the junction kept 11 bases outside the gene matches. CDR3 residues: CASTRGGLAGEITGELFF. CDR3 DNA: TGTGCCAGCACCCGTGGGGGACTAGCGGGAGAAATCACCGGGGAGCTGTTTTTT. Full variable domain (outside the CDR3, taken from reference TRBV9 and TRBJ2-2): DSGVTQTPKHLITATGQRVTLRCSPRSGDLSVYWYQQSLDQGLQFLIQYYNGEERAKGNILERFSAQQFPDLHSELNLSSLELGDSALYFCASTRGGLAGEITGELFFGEGSRLTVL.

The table lists this clone with a few counts. This chain links TRBV6-1 with TRBJ1-2; D possibly corresponds to TRBD1 (6 bases). Between the trimmed V and J ends, which lost 4 bases and 1 base, there was a span of 13 bases. This CDR3 is 15 amino acids long. CDR1 is MNHNS and CDR2 is SASEGT in the germline V gene. CDR3 protein: CASSAARGFNYGYTF. Here the CDR3 DNA reads TGTGCCAGCAGTGCCGCCAGGGGATTTAACTATGGCTACACCTTC.